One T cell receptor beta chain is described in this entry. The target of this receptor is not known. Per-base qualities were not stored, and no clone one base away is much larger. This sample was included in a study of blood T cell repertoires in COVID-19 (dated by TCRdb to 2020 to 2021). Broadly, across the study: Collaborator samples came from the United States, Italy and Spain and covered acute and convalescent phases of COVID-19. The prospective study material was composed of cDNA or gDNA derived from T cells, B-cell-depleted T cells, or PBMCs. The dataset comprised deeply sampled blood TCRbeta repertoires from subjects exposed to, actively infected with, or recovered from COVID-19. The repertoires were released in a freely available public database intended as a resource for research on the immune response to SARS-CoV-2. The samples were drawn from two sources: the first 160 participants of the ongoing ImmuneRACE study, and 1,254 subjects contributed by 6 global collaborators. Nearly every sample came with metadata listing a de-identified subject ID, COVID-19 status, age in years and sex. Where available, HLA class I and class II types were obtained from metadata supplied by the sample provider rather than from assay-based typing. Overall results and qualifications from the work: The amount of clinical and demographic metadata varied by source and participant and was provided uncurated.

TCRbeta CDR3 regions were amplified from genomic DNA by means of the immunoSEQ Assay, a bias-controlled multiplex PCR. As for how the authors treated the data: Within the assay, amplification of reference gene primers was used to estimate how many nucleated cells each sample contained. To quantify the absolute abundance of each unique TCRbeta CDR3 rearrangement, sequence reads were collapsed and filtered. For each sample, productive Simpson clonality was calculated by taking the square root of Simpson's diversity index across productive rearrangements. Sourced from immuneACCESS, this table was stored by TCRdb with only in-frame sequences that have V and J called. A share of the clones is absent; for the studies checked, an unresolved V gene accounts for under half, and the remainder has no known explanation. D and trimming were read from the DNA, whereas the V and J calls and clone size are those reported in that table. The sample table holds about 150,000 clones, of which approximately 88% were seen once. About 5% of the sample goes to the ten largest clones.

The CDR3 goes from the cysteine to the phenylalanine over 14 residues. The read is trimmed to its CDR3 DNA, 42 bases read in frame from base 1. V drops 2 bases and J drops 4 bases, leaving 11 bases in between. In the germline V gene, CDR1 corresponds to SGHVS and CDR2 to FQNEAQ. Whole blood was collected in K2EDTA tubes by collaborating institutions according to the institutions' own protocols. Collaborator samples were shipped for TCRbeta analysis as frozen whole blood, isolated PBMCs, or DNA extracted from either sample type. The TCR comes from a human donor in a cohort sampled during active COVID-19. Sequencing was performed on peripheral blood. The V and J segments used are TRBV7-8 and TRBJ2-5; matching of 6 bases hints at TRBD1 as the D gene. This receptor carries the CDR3 CASSLKRRGETQYF. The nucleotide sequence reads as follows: TGTGCCAGCAGCTTAAAGCGCAGGGGAGAGACCCAGTACTTC.